This is a list of T cell receptor beta chains from one sample in a study of cytomegalovirus exposure and HLA in healthy donors. Libraries were prepared by immunoSEQ multiplex PCR; TCRdb keeps only in-frame clonotypes and omits some of them. The sample lists some 170,000 clones, around 85% seen once, with roughly 5.8% in the top ten. The sequencing sample was made of PBMCs. These TCRs come from a woman under 40 in good health and CMV-seronegative. CDR3s include the opening cysteine and the closing phenylalanine or tryptophan. Each record gives: clone size, J gene, D gene, V gene, CDR3 DNA, CDR3 protein. A D gene is named only where the DNA matches it firmly. Clone sizes are given selectively: once, few, many, or a class where the clone is expanded.

once | TRBJ1-2 | TRBD1 | TRBV28 | TGTGCCAGCAGTGGTCTGCAGACCGAATTCCGGGACAGAATCTATGGCTACACCTTC | CASSGLQTEFRDRIYGYTF
once | TRBJ2-7 | TRBD1 | TRBV28 | TGTGCCAGCAGTTTACATGTCAGGGGGCTGGGGCAGTACTTC | CASSLHVRGLGQYF
- | TRBJ2-7 | TRBD2 | TRBV4-1 | TGCGCCAGCAGCCAAAGAGCGGGGGAGCAGTACTTC | CASSQRAGEQYF
- | TRBJ1-2 | - | TRBV6-5 | TGTGCCAGCAGTTACTCCCTAGACAAGACCTTC | CASSYSLDKTF
few | TRBJ2-2 | - | TRBV7-9 | TGTGCCAGCGGCTGGAGGGAGCTGTTTTTT | CASGWRELFF
once | TRBJ1-2 | - | TRBV30 | TGTGCCTGGAGTGGCCTTGCGGGCTACACCTTC | CAWSGLAGYTF
once | TRBJ1-5 | - | TRBV30 | TGTGCCTTTCAAGACCAAGCTACTCAGCCCCAGCATTTT | CAFQDQATQPQHF
- | TRBJ2-3 | - | TRBV19 | TGTGCCAGTAGTATCTTCGGGGGCGAGGGCACAGATACGCAGTATTTT | CASSIFGGEGTDTQYF
- | TRBJ1-3 | TRBD1 | TRBV7-9 | TGTGCCAGCAGCTTACAGGGGGACTCTGGAAACACCATATATTTT | CASSLQGDSGNTIYF
- | TRBJ1-2 | TRBD1 | TRBV5-1 | TGCGCCAGCAGCTCCGGGACAGGGGTTGCTGGCTACACCTTC | CASSSGTGVAGYTF
- | TRBJ2-7 | TRBD2 | TRBV9 | TGTGCCAGCAGCACCACTAGCGTCTCCTACGAGCAGTACTTC | CASSTTSVSYEQYF
- | TRBJ2-3 | - | TRBV6-6 | TGTGCCAGCCACAATACCCGAGGGACAGATACGCAGTATTTT | CASHNTRGTDTQYF
- | TRBJ2-7 | TRBD2 | TRBV11-1 | TGTGCCAGCAGCTTAGTGGTGGCGGGAGCGGGCTACGAGCAGTACTTC | CASSLVVAGAGYEQYF
- | TRBJ2-7 | - | TRBV2 | TGTGCCAGCAGGAGTCTTGAGAACGAGCAGTACTTC | CASRSLENEQYF
- | TRBJ2-2 | - | TRBV7-9 | TGTGCCAGCAGCTTAGTCGGGCAGGCTACCGGGGAGCTGTTTTTT | CASSLVGQATGELFF
- | TRBJ2-7 | - | TRBV7-9 | TGTGCCAGCACCACAGGAGCCTACGAGCAGTACTTC | CASTTGAYEQYF
- | TRBJ2-7 | - | TRBV4-1 | TGCGCCAGCAGCCACCGATTAGCGGCATCCTACGAGCAGTACTTC | CASSHRLAASYEQYF
- | TRBJ2-7 | TRBD1 | TRBV9 | TGTGCCAGCAGCCTAACCGGGACAGGGGACGAGCAGTACTTC | CASSLTGTGDEQYF
- | TRBJ1-1 | TRBD1 | TRBV5-6 | TGTGCCAGCAGCCTGGACAGGGCTACTGAAGCTTTCTTT | CASSLDRATEAFF
- | TRBJ2-7 | TRBD2 | TRBV9 | TGTGCCAGCAGCGTAGGAAATAGCGGGGCCTACGAGCAGTACTTC | CASSVGNSGAYEQYF
- | TRBJ2-3 | TRBD2 | TRBV9 | TGTGCCAGCAGCGTAGGCGGGAGGGGCTCCGGCGATACGCAGTATTTT | CASSVGGRGSGDTQYF
- | TRBJ2-2 | TRBD2 | TRBV4-3 | TGCGCCAGCAGCCGGACTAGCGACCACACCGGGGAGCTGTTTTTT | CASSRTSDHTGELFF
- | TRBJ2-3 | TRBD2 | TRBV9 | TGTGCCAGCAGCGTAGCGACTAGCGAACCCACAGATACGCAGTATTTT | CASSVATSEPTDTQYF
- | TRBJ2-1 | - | TRBV9 | TGTGCCAGCAGCCCGTACAATGAGCAGTTCTTC | CASSPYNEQFF
- | TRBJ1-2 | - | TRBV27 | TGTGCCAGCAGAAAGACAAGGTCTATCGATGGCTACACCTTC | CASRKTRSIDGYTF
many | TRBJ2-5 | - | TRBV7-3 | TGTGCCAGCAGCTCGCGGGGATGGGTCCAAGAGACCCAGTACTTC | CASSSRGWVQETQYF
- | TRBJ2-5 | TRBD2 | TRBV6-6 | TGTGCCAGCCGGACTAGCGGGGGGCCGAGGCAAGAGACCCAGTACTTC | CASRTSGGPRQETQYF
- | TRBJ2-2 | TRBD2 | TRBV6-4 | TGTGCCAGCAGCTCACTAGCGGGGGGCACGAACACCGGGGAGCTGTTTTTT | CASSSLAGGTNTGELFF
- | TRBJ1-2 | - | TRBV28 | TGTGCCTTTTGGGTCTATGGCTACACCTTC | CAFWVYGYTF
- | TRBJ2-7 | - | TRBV28 | TGTGCCAGCAGTTTATTCCAGGGGGGCGAGCAGTACTTC | CASSLFQGGEQYF
- | TRBJ1-1 | - | TRBV27 | TGTGCCAGCAGTCCCACCCGTGAAGGGGAAGCTTTCTTT | CASSPTREGEAFF
once | TRBJ1-2 | - | TRBV19 | TGTGCCAGTAGTATACCCCCCGCAGGGCTCTATGGCTACACCTTC | CASSIPPAGLYGYTF
- | TRBJ1-2 | - | TRBV7-9 | TGTGCCAGCAGTGTAGTCAACTATGGCTACACCTTC | CASSVVNYGYTF
- | TRBJ2-1 | TRBD2 | TRBV11-2 | TGTGCCAGCAGCTTACGGACTAGCGGGAATGAGCAGTTCTTC | CASSLRTSGNEQFF
- | TRBJ2-1 | TRBD2 | TRBV7-9 | TGTGCCAGCAGCTTATCCAAGACTAGCGCCTCCTACAATGAGCAGTTCTTC | CASSLSKTSASYNEQFF
- | TRBJ2-1 | - | TRBV7-8 | TGTGCCAGCAGCCCGACCCGGTCCTACAATGAGCAGTTCTTC | CASSPTRSYNEQFF
- | TRBJ2-2 | - | TRBV5-5 | TGTGCCAGCAGCTTGGGTTGGCAGAAGACCGGGGAGCTGTTTTTT | CASSLGWQKTGELFF
- | TRBJ2-5 | - | TRBV7-9 | TGTGCCAGCAGCTTGGAGAACAGGGTAGAGACCCAGTACTTC | CASSLENRVETQYF
- | TRBJ2-7 | - | TRBV27 | TGTGCCAGCAGTTTAGGGGCCGGTTACGAGCAGTACTTC | CASSLGAGYEQYF
- | TRBJ1-5 | TRBD1 | TRBV2 | TGTGCCAGCAGTGAACGGGACAGTTATAGCAATCAGCCCCAGCATTTT | CASSERDSYSNQPQHF
- | TRBJ2-4 | - | TRBV13 | TGTGCCAGCAGCCCTGAGGAGGCCCTGAGAGCCAAAAACATTCAGTACTTC | CASSPEEALRAKNIQYF
- | TRBJ1-2 | - | TRBV27 | TGTGCCAGCAGGAACAGGGAGGGGAACTATGGCTACACCTTC | CASRNREGNYGYTF
- | TRBJ2-6 | - | TRBV14 | TGTGCCAGCAGCCAACGCGTCCTAGCGTCTGGGGCCAACGTCCTGACTTTC | CASSQRVLASGANVLTF
- | TRBJ2-1 | - | TRBV15 | TGTGCCACCAGCAGAGAATTAGCGGCGCGGGTGGGTGAGCAGTTCTTC | CATSRELAARVGEQFF
- | TRBJ2-7 | - | TRBV29-1 | TGCAGCGCTGTGACAGCCTCGGAGCAGTACTTC | CSAVTASEQYF
- | TRBJ2-6 | - | TRBV7-9 | TGTGCCAGCAGCTTACCATGGGGGAGACAAGCCTCTGGGGCCAACGTCCTGACTTTC | CASSLPWGRQASGANVLTF
- | TRBJ1-2 | - | TRBV6-6 | TGTGCCAGCAGTTACCTTCCCCCGACAGATTATGGCTACACCTTC | CASSYLPPTDYGYTF
- | TRBJ1-1 | - | TRBV6-5 | TGTGCCAGCAGTTGGGCTTTTCAGAACACTGAAGCTTTCTTT | CASSWAFQNTEAFF
- | TRBJ2-1 | - | TRBV29-1 | TGCAGCGTTGCCGTGTGGGCAGGGGACAATGAGCAGTTCTTC | CSVAVWAGDNEQFF
- | TRBJ2-1 | TRBD2 | TRBV29-1 | TGCAGCGTTGGGACTAGCGGGATATACAATGAGCAGTTCTTC | CSVGTSGIYNEQFF
- | TRBJ2-2 | - | TRBV5-1 | TGCGCCAGCAGCCTGATTCAGGCACGAAACACCGGGGAGCTGTTTTTT | CASSLIQARNTGELFF
- | TRBJ1-2 | - | TRBV7-8 | TGTGCCAGCAGCTTAGCGGGGCGCTTAAACTATGGCTACACCTTC | CASSLAGRLNYGYTF
- | TRBJ2-7 | TRBD1 | TRBV6-1 | TGTGCCAGCAGTCAGGGGGCAGGGACCGAGCAGTACTTC | CASSQGAGTEQYF
- | TRBJ2-6 | TRBD1 | TRBV7-3 | TGTGCCAGCAGCTCGGACAGGGCTGGGGCCAACGTCCTGACTTTC | CASSSDRAGANVLTF